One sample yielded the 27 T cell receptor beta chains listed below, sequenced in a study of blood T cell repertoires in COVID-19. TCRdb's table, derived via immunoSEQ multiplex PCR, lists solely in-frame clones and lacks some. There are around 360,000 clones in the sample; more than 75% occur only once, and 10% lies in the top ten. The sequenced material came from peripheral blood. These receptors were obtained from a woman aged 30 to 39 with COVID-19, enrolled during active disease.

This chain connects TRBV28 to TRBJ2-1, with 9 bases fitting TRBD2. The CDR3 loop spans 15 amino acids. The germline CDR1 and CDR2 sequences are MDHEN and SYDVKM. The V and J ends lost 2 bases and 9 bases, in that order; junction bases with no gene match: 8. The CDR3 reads CASSLGGLALGEQFF. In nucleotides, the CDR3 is TGTGCCAGCAGTTTAGGGGGACTAGCCCTGGGTGAGCAGTTCTTC.

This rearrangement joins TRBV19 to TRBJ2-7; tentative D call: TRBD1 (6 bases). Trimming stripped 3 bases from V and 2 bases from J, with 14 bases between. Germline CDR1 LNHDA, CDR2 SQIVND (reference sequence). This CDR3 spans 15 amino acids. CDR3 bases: TGTGCCAGTAGTATCCAGGGGACACCCGCCTACGAGCAGTACTTC. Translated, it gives CASSIQGTPAYEQYF.

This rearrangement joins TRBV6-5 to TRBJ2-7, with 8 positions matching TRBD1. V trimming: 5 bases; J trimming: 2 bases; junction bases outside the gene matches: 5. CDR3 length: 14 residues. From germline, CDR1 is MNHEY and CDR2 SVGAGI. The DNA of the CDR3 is TGTGCCAGCAGTACAGGGGGTGGGACCTACGAGCAGTACTTC. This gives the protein CASSTGGGTYEQYF.

The CDR3 DNA is TGTGCCAGCTCGCGAACCGGGACAGGGGCCTACGAGCAGTACTTC. Translation gives CASSRTGTGAYEQYF. The chain has TRBV18 and TRBJ2-7; TRBD1 matches 10 bases. Losses at the gene ends were 6 bases for V and 2 bases for J; bases not matched to a gene: 7. Germline V gives CDR1 KGHSH, CDR2 LQKENI. The CDR3 has 15 residues. The complete variable domain, with remaining parts taken from reference TRBV18 and TRBJ2-7, reads NAGVMQNPRHLVRRRGQEARLRCSPMKGHSHVYWYRQLPEEGLKFMVYLQKENIIDESGMPKERFSAEFPKEGPSILRIQQVVRGDSAAYFCASSRTGTGAYEQYFGPGTRLTVT.

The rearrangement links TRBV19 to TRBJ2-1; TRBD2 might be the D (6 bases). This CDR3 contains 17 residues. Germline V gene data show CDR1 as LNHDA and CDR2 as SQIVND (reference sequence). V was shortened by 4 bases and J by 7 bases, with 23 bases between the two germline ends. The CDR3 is CASSRGVAASRGNEQFF. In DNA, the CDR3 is TGTGCCAGTAGTAGGGGGGTAGCGGCCTCTCGAGGGAATGAGCAGTTCTTC.

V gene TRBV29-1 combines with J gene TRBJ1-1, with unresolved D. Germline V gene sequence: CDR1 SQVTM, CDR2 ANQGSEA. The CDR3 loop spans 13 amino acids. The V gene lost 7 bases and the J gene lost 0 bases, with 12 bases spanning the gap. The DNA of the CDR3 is TGCAGCGCCCTAGGGAGTATGAACACTGAAGCTTTCTTT. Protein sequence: CSALGSMNTEAFF.

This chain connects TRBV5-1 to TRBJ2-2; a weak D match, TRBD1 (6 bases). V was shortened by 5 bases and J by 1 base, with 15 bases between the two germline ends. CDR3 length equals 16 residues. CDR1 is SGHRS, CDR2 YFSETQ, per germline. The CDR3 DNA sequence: TGCGCCAGCAGTTTCCGACAGGTTATGAACACCGGGGAGCTGTTTTTT. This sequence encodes CASSFRQVMNTGELFF.

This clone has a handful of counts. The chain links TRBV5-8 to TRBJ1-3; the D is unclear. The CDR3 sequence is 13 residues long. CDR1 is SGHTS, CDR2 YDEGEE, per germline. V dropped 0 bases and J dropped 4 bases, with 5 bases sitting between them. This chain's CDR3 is CASSLAGGNTIYF. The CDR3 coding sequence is TGTGCCAGCAGCTTGGCCGGGGGAAACACCATATATTTT.

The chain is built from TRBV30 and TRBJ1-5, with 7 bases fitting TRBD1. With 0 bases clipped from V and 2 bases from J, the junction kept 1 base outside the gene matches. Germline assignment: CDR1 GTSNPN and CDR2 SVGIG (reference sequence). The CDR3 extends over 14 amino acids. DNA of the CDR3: TGTGCCTGGAGTGTTGGGACAGGCAATCAGCCCCAGCATTTT. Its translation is CAWSVGTGNQPQHF.

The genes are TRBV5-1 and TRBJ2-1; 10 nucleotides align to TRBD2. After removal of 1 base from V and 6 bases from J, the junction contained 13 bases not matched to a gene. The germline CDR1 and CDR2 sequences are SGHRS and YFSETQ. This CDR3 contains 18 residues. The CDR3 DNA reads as TGCGCCAGCAGCTTGAGGGGGCTAGCGGGAGTGCGGAGCAATGAGCAGTTCTTC. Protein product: CASSLRGLAGVRSNEQFF. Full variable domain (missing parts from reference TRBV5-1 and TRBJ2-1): KAGVTQTPRYLIKTRGQQVTLSCSPISGHRSVSWYQQTPGQGLQFLFEYFSETQRNKGNFPGRFSGRQFSNSRSEMNVSTLELGDSALYLCASSLRGLAGVRSNEQFFGPGTRLTVL.

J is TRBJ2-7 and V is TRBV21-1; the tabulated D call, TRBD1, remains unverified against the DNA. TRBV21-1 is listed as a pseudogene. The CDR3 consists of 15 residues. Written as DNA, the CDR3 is TGTGCCAGCAGCCCCCCCAGGTATCCTCACTACGAGCAGTACTTC. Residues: CASSPPRYPHYEQYF.

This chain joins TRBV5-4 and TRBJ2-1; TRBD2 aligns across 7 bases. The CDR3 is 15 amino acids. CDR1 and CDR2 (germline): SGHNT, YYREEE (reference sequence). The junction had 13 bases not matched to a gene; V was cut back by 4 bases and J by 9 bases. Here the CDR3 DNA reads TGTGCCAGCAGCCCCAGCCTTAGGGAGGGCGGTGAGCAGTTCTTC. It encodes CASSPSLREGGEQFF.

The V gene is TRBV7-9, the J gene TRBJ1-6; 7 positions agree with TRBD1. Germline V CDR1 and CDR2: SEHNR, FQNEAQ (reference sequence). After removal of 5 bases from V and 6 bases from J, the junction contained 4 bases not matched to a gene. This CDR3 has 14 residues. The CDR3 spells CASSLGTANSPLHF. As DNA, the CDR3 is TGTGCCAGCAGCCTCGGGACAGCTAATTCACCCCTCCACTTT.

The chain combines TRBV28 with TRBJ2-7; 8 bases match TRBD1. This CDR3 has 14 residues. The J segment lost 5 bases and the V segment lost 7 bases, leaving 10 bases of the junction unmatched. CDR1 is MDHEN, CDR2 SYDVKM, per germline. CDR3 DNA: TGTGCCAGCACCAGGAGGACAGGGATCAACGAGCAGTACTTC. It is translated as CASTRRTGINEQYF.

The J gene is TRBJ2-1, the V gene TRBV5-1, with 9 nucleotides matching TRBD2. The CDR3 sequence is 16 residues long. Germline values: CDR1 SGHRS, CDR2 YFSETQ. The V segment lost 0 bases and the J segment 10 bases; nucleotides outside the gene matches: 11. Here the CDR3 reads CASSLEIGTSRNEQFF. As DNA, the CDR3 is TGCGCCAGCAGCTTGGAGATCGGGACTAGCAGGAACGAGCAGTTCTTC.

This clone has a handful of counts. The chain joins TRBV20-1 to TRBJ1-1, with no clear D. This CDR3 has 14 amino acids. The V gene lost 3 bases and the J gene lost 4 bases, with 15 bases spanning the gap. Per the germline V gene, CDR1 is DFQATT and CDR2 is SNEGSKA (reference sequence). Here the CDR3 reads CSASLAPSGTEAFF. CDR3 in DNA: TGCAGTGCTAGTTTGGCACCCAGTGGCACTGAAGCTTTCTTT.

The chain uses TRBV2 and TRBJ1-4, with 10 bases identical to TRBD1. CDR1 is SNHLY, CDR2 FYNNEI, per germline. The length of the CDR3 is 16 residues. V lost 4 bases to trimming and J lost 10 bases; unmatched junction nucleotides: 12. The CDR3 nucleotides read TGTGCCAGCAGTGCAAATCGTGGACAGGGGGTCGGAAAACTGTTTTTT. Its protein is CASSANRGQGVGKLFF. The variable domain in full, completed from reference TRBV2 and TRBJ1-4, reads EPEVTQTPSHQVTQMGQEVILRCVPISNHLYFYWYRQILGQKVEFLVSFYNNEISEKSEIFDDQFSVERPDGSNFTLKIRSTKLEDSAMYFCASSANRGQGVGKLFFGSGTQLSVL.

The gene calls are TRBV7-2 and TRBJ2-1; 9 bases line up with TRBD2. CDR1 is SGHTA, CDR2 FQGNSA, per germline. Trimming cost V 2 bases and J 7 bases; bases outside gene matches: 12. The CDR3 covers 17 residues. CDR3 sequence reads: CASSLHLASGTNNEQFF. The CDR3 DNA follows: TGTGCCAGCAGCTTACATTTGGCTAGCGGGACGAATAATGAGCAGTTCTTC.

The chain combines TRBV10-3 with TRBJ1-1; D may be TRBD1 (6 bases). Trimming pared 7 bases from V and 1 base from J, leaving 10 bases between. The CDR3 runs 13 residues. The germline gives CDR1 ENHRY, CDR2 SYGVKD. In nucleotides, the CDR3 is TGTGCCATCACTAGGACAGAGAACACTGAAGCTTTCTTT. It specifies CAITRTENTEAFF.

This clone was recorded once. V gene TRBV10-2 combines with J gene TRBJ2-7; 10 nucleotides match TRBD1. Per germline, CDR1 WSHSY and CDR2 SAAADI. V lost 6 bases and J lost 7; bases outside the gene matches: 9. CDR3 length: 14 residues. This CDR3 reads CASRTRDRGGEQYF. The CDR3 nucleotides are TGCGCCAGCAGGACCCGGGACAGGGGTGGGGAGCAGTACTTC.

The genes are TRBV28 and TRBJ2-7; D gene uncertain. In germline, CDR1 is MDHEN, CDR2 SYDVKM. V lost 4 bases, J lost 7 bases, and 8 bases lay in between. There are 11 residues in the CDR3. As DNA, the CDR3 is TGTGCCAGCAGTTCCCAGTGGGAGCAGTACTTC. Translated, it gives CASSSQWEQYF.

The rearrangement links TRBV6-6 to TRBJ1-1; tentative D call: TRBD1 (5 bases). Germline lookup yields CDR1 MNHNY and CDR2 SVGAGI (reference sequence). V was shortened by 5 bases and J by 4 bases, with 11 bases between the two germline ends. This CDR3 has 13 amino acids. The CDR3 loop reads CASSPLRGTEAFF. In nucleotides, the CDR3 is TGTGCCAGCAGTCCCTTAAGGGGCACTGAAGCTTTCTTT.

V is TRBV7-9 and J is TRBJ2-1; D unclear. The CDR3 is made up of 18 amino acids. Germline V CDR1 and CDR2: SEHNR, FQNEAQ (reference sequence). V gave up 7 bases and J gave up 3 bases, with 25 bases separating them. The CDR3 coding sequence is TGTGCCAGCACCCAAGAGGTGACATTTCGCCCTGGCTACAATGAGCAGTTCTTC. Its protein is CASTQEVTFRPGYNEQFF.

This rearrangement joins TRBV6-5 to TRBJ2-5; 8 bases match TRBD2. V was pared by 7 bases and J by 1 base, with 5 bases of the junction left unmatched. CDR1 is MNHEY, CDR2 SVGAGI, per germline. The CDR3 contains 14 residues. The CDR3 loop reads CASKEREFQETQYF. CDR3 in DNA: TGTGCCAGCAAGGAGCGGGAGTTCCAAGAGACCCAGTACTTC.

This CDR3 is CASRRVTAPQETQYF. In nucleotides, the CDR3 is TGTGCCAGCAGGAGGGTCACAGCCCCCCAAGAGACCCAGTACTTC. The J gene is TRBJ2-5, the V gene TRBV6-5, with TRBD2 as a possible D gene (5 bases). V lost 6 bases, J lost 1 base, and 15 bases lay in between. CDR1 is MNHEY, CDR2 SVGAGI, per germline. The CDR3 has 15 residues.

Here the CDR3 reads CASSESGLLSYEQYF. The CDR3 region has the DNA TGCGCCAGCAGTGAGTCTGGGCTGCTCTCCTACGAGCAGTACTTC. The chain is built from TRBV10-1 and TRBJ2-7; D is unresolved. CDR1 and CDR2 (germline): WNHNN, SYGVQD (reference sequence). This CDR3 comprises 15 residues. V shed 0 bases and J shed 0 bases, with 9 bases lying between them.

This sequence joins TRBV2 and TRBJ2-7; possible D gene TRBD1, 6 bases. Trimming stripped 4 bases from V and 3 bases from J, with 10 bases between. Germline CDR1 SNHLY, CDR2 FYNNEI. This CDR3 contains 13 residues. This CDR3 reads CASSGGGNYEQYF. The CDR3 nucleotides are TGTGCCAGCAGTGGAGGGGGAAACTACGAGCAGTACTTC.